These T cell receptor beta chains were read from a single sample in a study of CD8 T cells in ankylosing spondylitis. TCRdb itself ran the 5' RACE reads through MiXCR, one entry per CDR3 protein. The data show almost 250,000 distinct CDR3 sequences, 30% to 40% seen once. Sample: blood, either unsorted or a sorted T cell fraction (not recorded which). These receptor sequences come from a male donor with ankylosing spondylitis or in good health (not recorded which). Each CDR3 is given with its conserved first and last residue. The D gene is left open where the match is weak. Rows give clone size only sometimes, using once, few, many, or a class for an expanded clone.

TRBJ1-2	NA	TRBV12-3/TRBV12-4	few	TGTGCCAGCAGTCCCCCGGAGCCGGGCCTCACCTTC	CASSPPEPGLTF
TRBJ2-7	TRBD1	TRBV10-2	NA	TGCGCCAGCCAGACAGGACAGGGGAACTACGAGCAGTACTTC	CASQTGQGNYEQYF
TRBJ2-1	NA	TRBV7-3	few	TGTGCCAGCAGCCCATCCGGGACGGTGGGTGAGCAGTTCTTC	CASSPSGTVGEQFF
TRBJ2-5	NA	TRBV5-6	NA	TGTGCCAGCAGCTTCTACAGCGTAGGGGGCCAAGAGACCCAGTACTTC	CASSFYSVGGQETQYF
TRBJ2-3	NA	TRBV9	NA	TGTGCCAGCAGCGTAGGAGCTAGCATCCCAGATACGCAGTATTTT	CASSVGASIPDTQYF
TRBJ2-3	NA	TRBV12-3/TRBV12-4	NA	TGTGCCAGCAGTTTAGCGGGGGGCGGGGCAGATACGCAGTATTTT	CASSLAGGGADTQYF
TRBJ2-5	NA	TRBV2	once	TGTGCCAGCAGTGTCTCCCTACAAGAGACCCAGTACTTC	CASSVSLQETQYF
TRBJ1-4	NA	TRBV9	NA	TGTGCCAGCAGCTCGCGGGGGGCGGCTAATGAAAAACTGTTTTTT	CASSSRGAANEKLFF
TRBJ2-3	TRBD2	TRBV6-5	NA	TGTGCCAGCAGTTATTCTAGCGGGACCACAGATACGCAGTATTTT	CASSYSSGTTDTQYF
TRBJ1-5	NA	TRBV29-1	NA	TGCAGCGTAGGCACAGGGAGGGATCAGCCCCAGCATTTT	CSVGTGRDQPQHF
TRBJ1-4	TRBD1	TRBV12-3/TRBV12-4	NA	TGTGCCAGCAGGCGGGACAGGGGCGGTGAAAAACTGTTTTTT	CASRRDRGGEKLFF
TRBJ1-1	NA	TRBV4-2	NA	TGTGCCAGCAGCCAAGACAGGTACATGAACACTGAAGCTTTCTTT	CASSQDRYMNTEAFF
TRBJ1-5	TRBD1	TRBV5-6	NA	TGTGCCAGCAGCCGGGGACAGGGGGTTTTCCAGCCCCAGCATTTT	CASSRGQGVFQPQHF
TRBJ2-1	NA	TRBV5-5	NA	TGTGCCAGCAGCTTGGCTTGGGACAAATACAATGAGCAGTTCTTC	CASSLAWDKYNEQFF
TRBJ2-1	NA	TRBV5-1	once	TGCGCCAGCAGCCCTGGGGCGGGTGGGACCTACAATGAGCAGTTCTTC	CASSPGAGGTYNEQFF
TRBJ2-5	NA	TRBV12-3/TRBV12-4	NA	TGTGCCAGCAGTTTAACGGAAGAGACCCCGTACTTC	CASSLTEETPYF
TRBJ2-5	NA	TRBV20-1	NA	TGCAGTGCGCTTCCTTTGACCACTAGGGTTTTTGAGACCCAGTACTTC	CSALPLTTRVFETQYF
TRBJ1-5	NA	TRBV7-6	NA	TGTGCCAGCAGCTGGGGGCCGGGTCAGCCCCAGCATTTT	CASSWGPGQPQHF
TRBJ1-1	NA	TRBV4-1	NA	TGCGCCAGCAGCCAAGATGGTAGGGGCTCGGCTGAAGCTTTCTTT	CASSQDGRGSAEAFF
TRBJ2-4	TRBD2	TRBV20-1	few	TGCAGTGCTAGACTAGCGGGGGCTAACATTCAGTACTTC	CSARLAGANIQYF